What follows are 17 T cell receptor beta chains derived from one specimen sequenced in a study of post-analysis software for immune sequencing data. The TCR beta cDNA libraries contained unique molecular identifiers. Each CDR3 protein gets one entry after TCRdb re-called the PCR reads with MiXCR. The sample consists of about 570,000 distinct CDR3 sequences, less than 40% of them appearing once. Study-wide results and limits: Roughly five TRBV segments appeared more often in patients than in controls, and TRBV5-6, TRBV5-1 and TRBV20-1 were among these.

Their antigen targets remain unknown. Sequencing was performed on blood. The receptors stem from a girl aged 2 to 17 with multiple sclerosis.

This clonotype has more than one count but fewer than ten. V and J are TRBV9 and TRBJ1-1, with 7 nucleotides matching TRBD1. Unmatched junction bases numbered 7, after V lost 3 bases and J lost 2 bases. Germline V gene data show CDR1 as SGDLS and CDR2 as YYNGEE. CDR3 length equals 15 residues. CDR3 loop: CASSAGGQQNTEAFF. DNA for the CDR3: TGTGCCAGCAGCGCGGGGGGACAGCAAAACACTGAAGCTTTCTTT. Full variable domain (rest looked up from reference TRBV9 and TRBJ1-1): DSGVTQTPKHLITATGQRVTLRCSPRSGDLSVYWYQQSLDQGLQFLIQYYNGEERAKGNILERFSAQQFPDLHSELNLSSLELGDSALYFCASSAGGQQNTEAFFGQGTRLTVV.

The CDR3 DNA reads as TGCAGCGTTGACAGGGATCCCGAAGCTTTCTTT. This codes for CSVDRDPEAFF. The chain couples TRBV29-1 to TRBJ1-1, with D possibly TRBD1 on 5 matching bases. The CDR3 has 11 residues. CDR1 and CDR2 from the germline V gene are SQVTM and ANQGSEA. The V end was cut by 3 bases, the J end by 8 bases, with 10 bases between. The variable domain in full, with the rest retrieved from reference TRBV29-1 and TRBJ1-1, is SAVISQKPSRDICQRGTSLTIQCQVDSQVTMMFWYRQQPGQSLTLIATANQGSEATYESGFVIDKFPISRPNLTFSTLTVSNMSPEDSSIYLCSVDRDPEAFFGQGTRLTVV.

Comment on this clonotype: A junction boundary mismatches the germline segment, possibly from a read error. The chain links TRBV28 to TRBJ2-3; D possibly corresponds to TRBD1 (6 bases). The CDR3 totals 16 residues. CDR1 and CDR2 from the germline V gene are MDHEN and SYDVKM. CDR3 bases: TGTGTCAGCAGTCCCCTTGGGGGCAGGGTGGAAGATACGCAGTATTTT. It encodes CVSSPLGGRVEDTQYF.

The chain combines TRBV20-1 with TRBJ2-3, with D unresolved. Germline assignment: CDR1 DFQATT and CDR2 SNEGSKA (reference sequence). The CDR3 is made up of 14 amino acids. The V end lost 5 bases, the J end lost 1 base, and 13 bases lay between the germline ends. The CDR3 sequence: CSAPDWLGTDTQYF. For the CDR3, the DNA is TGCAGTGCTCCCGACTGGTTGGGCACAGATACGCAGTATTTT.

The table lists this clonotype with a few counts. The chain recombines TRBV10-1 with TRBJ2-3; D is possibly TRBD2 (5 bases). Germline CDR1 WNHNN, CDR2 SYGVQD (reference sequence). This CDR3 has 14 residues. Deletions cut 6 bases from V and 2 bases from J, with 12 bases between. CDR3 residues: CASRSGSVTDTQYF. DNA for the CDR3: TGCGCCAGCAGGAGCGGTTCCGTCACAGATACGCAGTATTTT.

This rearrangement joins TRBV11-2 to TRBJ2-7, with 7 bases matching TRBD1. The CDR3 sequence is 14 residues long. V was pared by 6 bases and J by 2 bases, with 7 bases of the junction left unmatched. Looked up from germline, CDR1 is SGHAT and CDR2 is FQNNGV. CDR3 nucleotide sequence: TGTGCCAGCAGACGCCCGGGACAGCCCTACGAGCAGTACTTC. It is translated as CASRRPGQPYEQYF.

This clonotype was picked up a small number of times. CDR3 protein: CASSPYPGQIYYGYTF. For the CDR3, the DNA is TGTGCCAGCAGCCCTTATCCGGGACAGATTTACTATGGCTACACCTTC. This chain links TRBV12-3 or TRBV12-4 with TRBJ1-2; 7 bases are shared with TRBD1. The CDR3 length is 16 residues. J gave up 3 bases and V 6 bases, and 13 bases lay outside the gene matches.

This clonotype was observed a handful of times. J is TRBJ1-1 and V is TRBV6-6, with D perhaps TRBD1 (5 bases). The CDR3 sequence is 11 residues long. Trimming cost V 2 bases and J 8 bases, with 6 bases left between them. In germline, CDR1 is MNHNY, CDR2 SVGAGI (reference sequence). The CDR3 nucleotides are TGTGCCAGCAGTTACCAGGGCGAAGCTTTCTTT. Residues: CASSYQGEAFF.

The chain uses TRBV15 and TRBJ1-4, with D unclear. Germline-derived CDR1 and CDR2 are LNHNV and YYDKDF (reference sequence). Trimming stripped 3 bases from V and 10 bases from J, with 6 bases between. The CDR3 has 11 amino acids. CDR3: CATSRSPKLFF. The CDR3 DNA reads as TGTGCCACCAGCAGGTCACCAAAACTGTTTTTT. Combining the CDR3 with reference TRBV15 and TRBJ1-4 gives the whole variable domain DAMVIQNPRYQVTQFGKPVTLSCSQTLNHNVMYWYQQKSSQAPKLLFHYYDKDFNNEADTPDNFQSRRPNTSFCFLDIRSPGLGDTAMYLCATSRSPKLFFGSGTQLSVL.

The chain recombines TRBV6-1 with TRBJ2-1, with 7 positions matching TRBD2. Germline V gene data show CDR1 as MNHNS and CDR2 as SASEGT. The V gene end was trimmed by 8 bases and the J gene end by 7 bases; junction bases not matched to a gene: 20. The CDR3 length is 17 residues. CDR3 bases: TGTGCCAGCCGTACGCGGCTAGCGGTCCGGGCCGGGAATGAGCAGTTCTTC. Its protein is CASRTRLAVRAGNEQFF.

This clonotype was detected only a few times. This sequence joins TRBV5-1 and TRBJ1-4; no definite D call. Germline assignment: CDR1 SGHRS and CDR2 YFSETQ. This CDR3 contains 13 residues. V shed 4 bases and J shed 4 bases, with 8 bases lying between them. CDR3 protein: CASSPFGNEKLFF. The CDR3 DNA sequence: TGCGCCAGCAGCCCTTTTGGTAATGAAAAACTGTTTTTT.

This clonotype was seen a few times. The V call is TRBV20-1, the J call TRBJ2-5; maybe TRBD2 (5 bases). CDR1 DFQATT and CDR2 SNEGSKA come from the germline V gene (reference sequence). The CDR3 extends over 15 amino acids. V was shortened by 0 bases and J by 5 bases, with 16 bases between the two germline ends. The CDR3 is CSARDIAVASETQYF. CDR3 sequence (DNA): TGCAGTGCTAGAGATATTGCGGTAGCGTCGGAGACCCAGTACTTC.

This clonotype was detected once. The V and J genes are TRBV5-8 and TRBJ1-2; 12 nucleotides agree with TRBD1. Germline V gene lookup returns CDR1 SGHTS and CDR2 YDEGEE. This CDR3 comprises 16 residues. After removal of 2 bases from V and 8 bases from J, the junction contained 10 bases not matched to a gene. As DNA, the CDR3 is TGTGCCAGCAGCTTTACCGGGACAGGGGGCGGGGAAGGCTACACCTTC. Translating gives CASSFTGTGGGEGYTF.

There are a few counts of this clonotype. The CDR3 is CASSSRLVPQETQYF. The CDR3 DNA follows: TGTGCCAGCAGCTCCCGACTAGTCCCCCAAGAGACCCAGTACTTC. J is TRBJ2-5 and V is TRBV7-8, with D possibly matching TRBD2 (6 bases). Germline V gene lookup returns CDR1 SGHVS and CDR2 FQNEAQ. The V end was cut by 4 bases, the J end by 1 base, with 13 bases between. This CDR3 is 15 amino acids long.

Only a few counts were recorded for this clonotype. This chain links TRBV20-1 with TRBJ2-7; D might be TRBD1 (6 bases). The CDR3 is made up of 12 amino acids. Germline V gene sequence: CDR1 DFQATT, CDR2 SNEGSKA (reference sequence). CDR3 protein: CSRSRGPYEQYF. As DNA, the CDR3 is TGCAGCCGGTCCAGGGGCCCCTACGAGCAGTACTTC.

The V and J genes are TRBV4-2 and TRBJ2-5; weak D call: TRBD2 (5 bases). V was shortened by 0 bases and J by 1 base, with 9 bases between the two germline ends. Germline V gives CDR1 LGHNA, CDR2 YNFKEQ. This CDR3 region has 15 residues. The CDR3 DNA reads as TGTGCCAGCAGCCAAGATTGGGAGCCCCAAGAGACCCAGTACTTC. Its translation: CASSQDWEPQETQYF.

The CDR3 DNA follows: TGTGCCAGCCAAGGCCAGGTCGCCCCAGCTTTCTTT. Translated: CASQGQVAPAFF. The V and J genes are TRBV6-5 and TRBJ1-1; D call uncertain. CDR3 length: 12 amino acids. The germline gives CDR1 MNHEY, CDR2 SVGAGI. The V gene lost 8 bases and the J gene lost 10 bases, with 17 bases spanning the gap.